The present T cell receptor (beta chain) was sequenced within a study of blood T cell repertoires in COVID-19. Turning to the study itself: PBMCs, B-cell-depleted T cells, or T cells were the source of the cDNA or gDNA that made up the material.

In the authors' methods: Amplification of reference gene primers provided the estimated nucleated cell counts. Method: immunoSEQ multiplex PCR; TCRdb's copy keeps in-frame clones and lacks some. V, J and clone size derive from that table, while D and trimming were established from the DNA sequence. The data hold 200,000 to 300,000 clones, with around 81% observed a single time. The CDR3 length is 12 residues. Germline CDR1 reads MNHNS; CDR2 reads SASEGT. Trimming removed 2 bases at V and 7 bases at J, with 5 bases between. The sequenced sample consisted of peripheral blood. The V call is TRBV6-1, the J call TRBJ2-2, with D hard to call. The clonotype comes from a woman aged 60 to 75 with active or convalescent COVID-19. For the CDR3, the DNA is TGTGCCAGCAGTGAAACGGTCGGGGAGCTGTTTTTT. It translates to CASSETVGELFF.